The 5 T cell receptor beta chains given below trace back to one sample, sequenced in a study of T cells in Graves' hyperthyroidism and ophthalmopathy. RNA transcripts served as the template for amplifying TCR beta CDR3 regions. The HTBI primer set was used in a first-round RT-PCR of the TCR CDR3. TCRdb processed the multiplex PCR reads anew with MiXCR; each CDR3 protein has one entry. The sample has about 360,000 distinct CDR3 sequences, around 13% seen once. Sample: blood. The receptors stem from a young woman with Graves' hyperthyroidism.

This clonotype was recorded many times. The CDR3 here is CASSLGARGGGETQYF. The CDR3 DNA follows: TGTGCCAGCAGCTTAGGGGCCAGGGGAGGGGGCGAGACCCAGTACTTC. The chain links TRBV11-3 to TRBJ2-5; D may correspond to TRBD1 or TRBD2 (7 bases each). V was cut by 1 base and J by 5 bases, with 17 bases left in between. Looked up from germline, CDR1 is SGHNT and CDR2 is YENEEA. The CDR3 is made up of 16 amino acids. The full variable domain, in which reference TRBV11-3 and TRBJ2-5 provide the parts outside the CDR3, is EAGVVQSPRYKIIEKKQPVAFWCNPISGHNTLYWYLQNLGQGPELLIRYENEEAVDDSQLPKDRFSAERLKGVDSTLKIQPAELGDSAVYLCASSLGARGGGETQYFGPGTRLLVL.

This clonotype was counted many times. The rearrangement links TRBV27 to TRBJ2-7; D unresolved. V was trimmed by 2 bases and J by 5 bases, leaving 16 bases between them. The CDR3 contains 15 residues. Germline V gene sequence: CDR1 MNHEY, CDR2 SMNVEV (reference sequence). CDR3 coding DNA: TGTGCCAGCAGTTTAGTCGGAACCGTGGGTCACGAGCAGTACTTC. Protein sequence: CASSLVGTVGHEQYF.

This clonotype occurred many times. V is TRBV15 and J is TRBJ1-1; unclear D gene. CDR1 and CDR2 from the germline V gene are LNHNV and YYDKDF (reference sequence). CDR3 length equals 14 residues. Trimming cost V 0 bases and J 6 bases, with 11 bases left between them. The CDR3 DNA follows: TGTGCCACCAGCAGAGATAACGGGGTCGCTGAAGCTTTCTTT. It is translated as CATSRDNGVAEAFF.

This clonotype occurred a few times. This sequence joins TRBV6-1 and TRBJ2-7; tentative D call: TRBD2 (5 bases). The germline CDR1 and CDR2 sequences are MNHNS and SASEGT. Trimming stripped 4 bases from V and 3 bases from J, with 13 bases between. The length of the CDR3 is 14 residues. CDR3: CASSVRRGGYEQYF. The CDR3 DNA is TGTGCCAGCAGTGTCCGACGCGGAGGCTACGAGCAGTACTTC.

This clonotype was seen ten or more times. The chain links TRBV7-3 to TRBJ2-2; 7 bases map to TRBD1. The CDR3 spans 16 residues. Trimming at V came to 5 bases and at J to 1 base, leaving 7 bases not matched to a gene. Per the germline V gene, CDR1 is SGHTA and CDR2 is FQGTGA. This CDR3 is CASSDTGVGNTGELFF. The CDR3 nucleotides are TGTGCCAGCAGCGATACAGGGGTGGGGAACACCGGGGAGCTGTTTTTT.